The 27 T cell receptor beta chains below were found in one sample sequenced in a study of response to subunit inactivated influenza vaccine. In TCRdb, the RT-PCR reads were re-called with MiXCR into one record per CDR3 protein. This table has 500,000 to 600,000 distinct CDR3 sequences, 7.6% appearing once. The sample was PBMCs from blood, taken less than 30 months after vaccination. The receptors originated from a man aged 50-75 years who received an inactivated influenza vaccine.

This clonotype was found a few times. The rearrangement joins TRBV5-1 to TRBJ2-5; no reliable D call. Germline assignment: CDR1 SGHRS and CDR2 YFSETQ. This CDR3 has 14 amino acids. Trimming removed 4 bases at V and 5 bases at J, with 15 bases between. CDR3 bases: TGCGCCAGCAGCCCTGACACCGTGGTGGAGACCCAGTACTTC. It specifies CASSPDTVVETQYF. Filled out from reference TRBV5-1 and TRBJ2-5, the complete variable domain reads KAGVTQTPRYLIKTRGQQVTLSCSPISGHRSVSWYQQTPGQGLQFLFEYFSETQRNKGNFPGRFSGRQFSNSRSEMNVSTLELGDSALYLCASSPDTVVETQYFGPGTRLLVL.

This rearrangement joins TRBV4-3 to TRBJ2-6; maybe TRBD1 (5 bases). Germline CDR1 is LGHNA and CDR2 is YSLEER. V shed 0 bases and J shed 1 base, with 16 bases lying between them. CDR3 length equals 19 residues. The CDR3 DNA sequence: TGCGCCAGCAGCCAAGATGCAGGGATCAGATCGTCTGGGGCCAACGTCCTGACTTTC. It is translated as CASSQDAGIRSSGANVLTF.

The chain recombines TRBV27 with TRBJ2-7, with 8 bases identical to TRBD1. There are 15 residues in the CDR3. With 5 bases clipped from V and 7 bases from J, the junction kept 13 bases outside the gene matches. Germline-derived CDR1 and CDR2 are MNHEY and SMNVEV (reference sequence). Written as DNA, the CDR3 is TGTGCCAGCAGTGTCACAGGGGGGCAGGAGGGGGAGCAGTACTTC. Translated, it gives CASSVTGGQEGEQYF.

This clonotype was counted between two and nine times. V gene TRBV20-1 combines with J gene TRBJ1-5; weak D call: TRBD1 (6 bases). Germline values: CDR1 DFQATT, CDR2 SNEGSKA (reference sequence). Trimming stripped 5 bases from V and 0 bases from J, with 11 bases between. The CDR3 length is 14 residues. The CDR3 DNA sequence: TGCAGTGCTCCTGACAGGCTTAGCAATCAGCCCCAGCATTTT. Residues: CSAPDRLSNQPQHF.

This clonotype has a count of ten or more. This chain links TRBV7-9 with TRBJ1-1; perhaps TRBD1 as D (6 bases). V lost 4 bases and J lost 7, with 19 bases in between. This CDR3 has 15 residues. From germline, CDR1 is SEHNR and CDR2 FQNEAQ (reference sequence). CDR3 coding DNA: TGTGCCAGCAGCTCCCCTATCAGGGGCGCGGATGAAGCTTTCTTT. Its translation is CASSSPIRGADEAFF.

The rearrangement links TRBV7-6 to TRBJ2-7, with D possibly being TRBD1 (6 bases). Germline CDR1 and CDR2: SGHVS and FNYEAQ. V lost 5 bases and J 3 bases, leaving 17 bases between the germline ends. The length of the CDR3 is 15 residues. CDR3 loop: CASSPQTGFHYEQYF. The CDR3 bases are TGTGCCAGCAGCCCGCAAACAGGGTTTCACTACGAGCAGTACTTC.

There are many counts of this clonotype. The rearrangement joins TRBV7-8 to TRBJ2-3; TRBD2 matches at 7 bases. Germline V gene lookup returns CDR1 SGHVS and CDR2 FQNEAQ. The CDR3 length is 17 residues. J was trimmed by 0 bases and V by 7 bases; bases with no gene match: 13. CDR3 sequence: CASKPLPAGYSTDTQYF. The CDR3, as DNA: TGTGCCAGCAAACCCCTTCCAGCGGGATATAGCACAGATACGCAGTATTTT. Variable domain in full (rest from reference TRBV7-8 and TRBJ2-3): GAGVSQSPRYKVAKRGQDVALRCDPISGHVSLFWYQQALGQGPEFLTYFQNEAQLDKSGLPSDRFFAERPEGSVSTLKIQRTQQEDSAVYLCASKPLPAGYSTDTQYFGPGTRLTVL.

In its sample, this clonotype was seen many times. The CDR3 loop reads CATSRNTGSPNEKLFF. CDR3 sequence (DNA): TGTGCCACCAGCAGAAATACAGGGTCGCCTAATGAAAAACTGTTTTTT. The genes are TRBV15 and TRBJ1-4; D is possibly TRBD1 (6 bases). The CDR3 extends over 16 amino acids. The V end lost 2 bases, the J end lost 3 bases, and 13 bases lay between the germline ends. CDR1 and CDR2 (germline): LNHNV, YYDKDF (reference sequence).

This clonotype showed up many times. This chain links TRBV29-1 with TRBJ2-5, with D unclear. The CDR3 is 13 residues long. Trimming removed 6 bases from V and 3 bases from J, with 14 bases in between. The germline V gene encodes CDR1 SQVTM and CDR2 ANQGSEA. The CDR3 bases are TGCAGCGTGGCGGTGTTTCAGAAAGAGACCCAGTACTTC. This codes for CSVAVFQKETQYF. Combining the CDR3 with reference TRBV29-1 and TRBJ2-5 gives the whole variable domain SAVISQKPSRDICQRGTSLTIQCQVDSQVTMMFWYRQQPGQSLTLIATANQGSEATYESGFVIDKFPISRPNLTFSTLTVSNMSPEDSSIYLCSVAVFQKETQYFGPGTRLLVL.

This clonotype was seen a few times. V usage is TRBV13 and J usage is TRBJ2-7; TRBD2 aligns across 12 bases. Germline assignment: CDR1 PRHDT and CDR2 FYEKMQ (reference sequence). V trimming: 6 bases; J trimming: 2 bases; junction bases outside the gene matches: 11. The CDR3 has 17 residues. This CDR3 is CASSRTSGIADPYEQYF. The CDR3 DNA follows: TGTGCCAGCAGTCGGACTAGCGGGATCGCAGACCCCTACGAGCAGTACTTC.

This clonotype has a handful of counts. V usage is TRBV7-2 and J usage is TRBJ1-1; D is unresolved. V dropped 1 base and J dropped 11 bases, with 11 bases sitting between them. This CDR3 comprises 12 residues. In germline, CDR1 is SGHTA, CDR2 FQGNSA. CDR3 residues: CASSLGAMDAFF. The CDR3 coding sequence is TGTGCCAGCAGCTTAGGGGCAATGGATGCTTTCTTT.

This clonotype was detected a few times. This chain connects TRBV24-1 to TRBJ2-7, with D possibly TRBD1 on 6 matching bases. The CDR3 loop spans 13 amino acids. Germline V gives CDR1 KGHDR, CDR2 SFDVKD. V lost 4 bases and J lost 4, with 10 bases in between. The CDR3 region has the DNA TGTGCCACCAGTGACAACACAGGGTACGAGCAGTACTTC. Residues: CATSDNTGYEQYF.

In this sample, this clonotype turned up many times. The rearrangement uses TRBV12-3 or TRBV12-4 and TRBJ2-3, with D perhaps TRBD1 (6 bases). CDR3 length: 15 residues. Trimming stripped 6 bases from V and 2 bases from J, with 15 bases between. CDR3 loop: CASSPRGGSTDTQYF. In nucleotides, the CDR3 is TGTGCCAGCAGCCCTCGAGGGGGTTCCACAGATACGCAGTATTTT.

This clonotype has only a few counts. This chain links TRBV28 with TRBJ1-2; the D is unclear. This CDR3 is 13 amino acids long. The V end lost 8 bases, the J end lost 4 bases, and 14 bases lay between the germline ends. Germline values: CDR1 MDHEN, CDR2 SYDVKM. CDR3 bases: TGTGCCAGCGGTCCAGCCGGAAGCTATGGCTACACCTTC. Encoded protein: CASGPAGSYGYTF.

This clonotype showed up many times. The V gene is TRBV7-3, the J gene TRBJ2-6, with D unclear. The V and J ends lost 5 bases and 0 bases respectively, with 8 bases between them. The CDR3 is 15 residues long. Germline V gene sequence: CDR1 SGHTA, CDR2 FQGTGA. The CDR3 reads CASSDFHSGANVLTF. The DNA for the CDR3 is TGTGCCAGCAGCGATTTTCACTCTGGGGCCAACGTCCTGACTTTC.

Of note for this clonotype: One base away lies a much larger clone, so this may be a sequencing read error. This chain connects TRBV7-8 to TRBJ2-7; unclear D gene. V was trimmed by 1 base and J by 2 bases, leaving 9 bases between them. The CDR3 has 14 amino acids. CDR1 and CDR2 from the germline V gene are SGHVS and FQNEAQ. CDR3 bases: TGTGCCAGCAGCTTAGTAGGATCCGCCTACGAGCAGTACTTC. This encodes CASSLVGSAYEQYF.

Only a few counts were recorded for this clonotype. The chain employs TRBV9 and TRBJ2-1; D unclear. CDR3 length: 15 residues. V lost 3 bases and J lost 0, with 10 bases in between. Germline V gene sequence: CDR1 SGDLS, CDR2 YYNGEE. CDR3 amino acids: CASSAGRSSYNEQFF. CDR3 in DNA: TGTGCCAGCAGCGCCGGTAGGAGCTCCTACAATGAGCAGTTCTTC.

This clonotype was seen a handful of times. This chain joins TRBV15 and TRBJ1-4; D is uncertain. Germline CDR1 and CDR2: LNHNV and YYDKDF (reference sequence). The CDR3 has 13 amino acids. V was pared by 6 bases and J by 5 bases, with 10 bases between. DNA for the CDR3: TGTGCCACCAGACGGATTGTGAATGAAAAACTGTTTTTT. Its protein is CATRRIVNEKLFF.

This clonotype showed up many times. Its ends do not fully match the called genes, so a read error is possible. The chain recombines TRBV3-1 with TRBJ2-5; D ambiguous. The CDR3 spans 14 residues. Germline V gene sequence: CDR1 LGHDT, CDR2 YNNKEL (reference sequence). For the CDR3, the DNA is TGTGCCAGCAGCCAAGGCGAGGACCAAGGGACCCAGTACTTC. Its translation is CASSQGEDQGTQYF.

This clonotype was picked up many times. This chain links TRBV11-2 with TRBJ1-2; D unclear. CDR3 length equals 15 residues. Trimming shortened V by 0 bases and J by 4 bases, and 12 bases separated the two germline ends. Germline lookup yields CDR1 SGHAT and CDR2 FQNNGV. The DNA for the CDR3 is TGTGCCAGCAGCTTAGATACCGGCCGGGGCTATGGCTACACCTTC. It yields the protein CASSLDTGRGYGYTF.

This clonotype was counted at least ten times. The J gene is TRBJ1-5, the V gene TRBV4-2; D possibly corresponds to TRBD1 (6 bases). Between the trimmed V and J ends, which lost 5 bases and 1 base, there was a span of 12 bases. CDR1 and CDR2 (germline): LGHNA, YNFKEQ. CDR3 length: 15 residues. DNA for the CDR3: TGTGCCAGCAGCAAACAGGGTGCGAGCAATCAGCCCCAGCATTTT. As protein: CASSKQGASNQPQHF.

This clonotype was counted only a few times. This rearrangement joins TRBV12-2 to TRBJ2-3; the listed D gene, TRBD2, was not tested against the DNA. TRBV12-2 has pseudogene status. The CDR3 consists of 21 residues. In nucleotides, the CDR3 is TGTGCAAGTCGCCCTCGAATCCGGACAGGGCCCCTAGCGGGACGCACAGATACGCAGTATTTT. The encoded protein is CASRPRIRTGPLAGRTDTQYF.

A few counts support this clonotype. V and J are TRBV5-1 and TRBJ2-1, with unresolved D. CDR1 SGHRS and CDR2 YFSETQ come from the germline V gene. The CDR3 loop spans 15 amino acids. The ends were cut back, 5 bases at V and 3 bases at J, with 15 bases in the middle. Here the CDR3 DNA reads TGCGCCAGCAGAAGAAGTGGCGACTTCTACAATGAGCAGTTCTTC. This translates into CASRRSGDFYNEQFF.

There are a few counts of this clonotype. The rearrangement joins TRBV20-1 to TRBJ2-5; 7 bases align to TRBD1. The CDR3 extends over 12 amino acids. Germline V gene lookup returns CDR1 DFQATT and CDR2 SNEGSKA (reference sequence). The V segment lost 7 bases and the J segment 3 bases; nucleotides outside the gene matches: 5. In DNA, the CDR3 is TGCAGTGGAGGGGGCAGGGAAGAGACCCAGTACTTC. Translating it yields CSGGGREETQYF.

J is TRBJ2-1 and V is TRBV7-2, with 12 bases identical to TRBD2. In germline, CDR1 is SGHTA, CDR2 FQGNSA. This CDR3 spans 16 amino acids. V was clipped by 1 base and J by 8 bases; unmatched bases: 6. The CDR3 protein is CASSLVASGRVDEQFF. The CDR3 DNA follows: TGTGCCAGCAGCTTAGTTGCTAGCGGGAGGGTGGATGAGCAGTTCTTC.

This clonotype was detected ten times or more. The genes are TRBV7-9 and TRBJ2-3, with D uncertain. The V end lost 3 bases, the J end lost 6 bases, and 10 bases lay between the germline ends. This CDR3 spans 13 amino acids. CDR1 is SEHNR, CDR2 FQNEAQ, per germline (reference sequence). The CDR3 loop reads CASSLNSWDTQYF. DNA for the CDR3: TGTGCCAGCAGCTTGAATAGTTGGGATACGCAGTATTTT.

This clonotype appeared a few times. V usage is TRBV6-2 or TRBV6-3 and J usage is TRBJ2-7; no reliable D call. Deletions cut 7 bases from V and 4 bases from J, with 8 bases between. The CDR3 contains 11 residues. Per the germline V gene, CDR1 is MNHEY and CDR2 is SVGEGT. CDR3 in amino acids: CASTNGYEQYF. As DNA, the CDR3 is TGTGCCAGCACCAACGGGTACGAGCAGTACTTC.